This T cell receptor beta chain was sequenced during a study of T cell repertoires in ileal Crohn's disease. Whole-study results and caveats: Compared with CD4 T cells, sorted CD8 cells carried more expanded clones.

Described time point: neoterminal ileum biopsy at postoperative endoscopy, about 6 months after surgery. Method: immunoSEQ multiplex PCR; TCRdb's copy keeps in-frame clones and lacks some. The table includes more than 15,000 clones, 72% detected once. The CDR3 covers 13 residues. CDR1 SNHLY and CDR2 FYNNEI come from the germline V gene. Regarding this clone: As yet, its antigen is unknown.

The V and J genes are TRBV2 and TRBJ2-5; possibly TRBD1 for D (5 bases). The DNA end lines up better with TRBJ2-7; the J call may be wrong. The source material was ileal tissue. This clonotype was sampled from an adult with Crohn's disease. In DNA form, the CDR3 reads TGTGCCAGCAGACAGGATGGTTCCTACGAGCAGTACTTC. Translated, it gives CASRQDGSYEQYF.